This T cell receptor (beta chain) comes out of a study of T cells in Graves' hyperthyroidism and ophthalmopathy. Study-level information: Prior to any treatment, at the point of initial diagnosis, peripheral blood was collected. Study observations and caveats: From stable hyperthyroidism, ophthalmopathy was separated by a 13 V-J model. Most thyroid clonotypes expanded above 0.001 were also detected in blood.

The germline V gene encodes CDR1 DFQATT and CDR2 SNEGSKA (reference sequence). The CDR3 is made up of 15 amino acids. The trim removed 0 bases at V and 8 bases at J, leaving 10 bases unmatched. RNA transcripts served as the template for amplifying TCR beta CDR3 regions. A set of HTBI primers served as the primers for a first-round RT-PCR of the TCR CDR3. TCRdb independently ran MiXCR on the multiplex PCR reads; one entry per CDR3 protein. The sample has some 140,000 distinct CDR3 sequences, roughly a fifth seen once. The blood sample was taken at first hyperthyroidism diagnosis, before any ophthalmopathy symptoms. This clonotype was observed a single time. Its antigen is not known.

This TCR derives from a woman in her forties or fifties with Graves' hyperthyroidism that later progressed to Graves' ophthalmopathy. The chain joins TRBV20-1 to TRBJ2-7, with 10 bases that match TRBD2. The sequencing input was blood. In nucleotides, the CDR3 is TGCAGTGCTAGAGATCCCAGCGGGAGGGCCAAAAAGCAGTACTTC. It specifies CSARDPSGRAKKQYF.